This TCR beta chain was sequenced during a study of shared clonotypes between healthy human individuals. CD45RO-negative cells were positively selected for CCR7, leaving out terminally differentiated effector memory CD45RA+ cells. Germline V gene sequence: CDR1 MDHEN, CDR2 SYDVKM. The CDR3 consists of 13 residues. Trimming pared 6 bases from V and 8 bases from J, leaving 16 bases between. Repertoires were generated with immunoSEQ multiplex PCR, while TCRdb's copy carries only in-frame clones and drops some. The data show about 680,000 clones, around 92% seen once. The source material was naive CD8+ T cells sorted from blood. The chain uses TRBV28 and TRBJ2-5; no clear D. This clonotype originated in a young man in good health. The CDR3 DNA reads as TGTGCCAGCAGCCCACTATGGGTTCCAACCCAGTACTTC. Translating it yields CASSPLWVPTQYF.